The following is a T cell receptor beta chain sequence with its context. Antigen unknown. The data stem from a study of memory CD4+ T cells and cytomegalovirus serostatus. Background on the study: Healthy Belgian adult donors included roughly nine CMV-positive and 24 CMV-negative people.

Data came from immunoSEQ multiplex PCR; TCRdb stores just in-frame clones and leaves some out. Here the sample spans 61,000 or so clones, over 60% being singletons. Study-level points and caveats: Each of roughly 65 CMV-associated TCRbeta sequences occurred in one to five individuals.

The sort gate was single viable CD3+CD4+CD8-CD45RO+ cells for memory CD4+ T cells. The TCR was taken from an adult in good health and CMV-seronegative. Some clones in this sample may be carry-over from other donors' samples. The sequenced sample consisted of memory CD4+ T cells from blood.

The CDR3 DNA reads TGTGCCTGGAGTGCGGGACAGCAAGAGACCCAGTACTTC. It codes for CAWSAGQQETQYF. This chain joins TRBV30 and TRBJ2-5, with 7 bases that match TRBD1. This CDR3 has 13 amino acids. CDR1 and CDR2 from the germline V gene are GTSNPN and SVGIG (reference sequence). V shed 1 base, J shed 2 bases, and the junction held 1 base outside the gene matches.